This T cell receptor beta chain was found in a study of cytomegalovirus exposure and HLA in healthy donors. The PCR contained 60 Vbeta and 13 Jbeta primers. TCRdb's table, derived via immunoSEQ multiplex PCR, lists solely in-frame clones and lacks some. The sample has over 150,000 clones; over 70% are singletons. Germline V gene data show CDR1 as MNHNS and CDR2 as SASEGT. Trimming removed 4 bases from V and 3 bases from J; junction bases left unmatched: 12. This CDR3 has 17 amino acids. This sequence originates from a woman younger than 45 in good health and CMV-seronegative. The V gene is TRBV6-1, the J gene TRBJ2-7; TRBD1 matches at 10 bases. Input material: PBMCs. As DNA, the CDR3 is TGTGCCAGCAGTGGTCAGAAAGGGACAGGGGAAGGCTACGAGCAGTACTTC. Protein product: CASSGQKGTGEGYEQYF.